What follows is one TCR beta chain and its context. After removal of 3 bases from V and 4 bases from J, the junction contained 1 base not matched to a gene. Germline lookup yields CDR1 SGHTA and CDR2 FQGTGA. CDR3 length equals 14 residues. Patients at the Seattle site were enrolled during active infection and followed longitudinally. The data stem from a study of blood T cell repertoires in COVID-19. Study-wide background: Nucleic acid was either cDNA or gDNA, and it came from T cells, B-cell-depleted T cells, or PBMCs.

As handled by the study authors: Amplification of reference gene primers was used by the study to estimate nucleated cell counts. Assay: immunoSEQ multiplex PCR; the TCRdb copy retains only in-frame clones and omits some. The V and J calls and clone size come from that table; D and trimming were worked out from the DNA. The repertoire holds about 150,000 clones, with 65% to 90% as singletons. This chain links TRBV7-3 with TRBJ2-5, with 11 bases that match TRBD1. Sequenced material: peripheral blood. The clonotype was recovered from a woman in her fifties or sixties with COVID-19, enrolled during active disease. Here the CDR3 reads CASSFGTGGETQYF. The CDR3 DNA reads TGTGCCAGCAGCTTCGGGACAGGGGGAGAGACCCAGTACTTC.